This entry concerns a single TCR beta chain. Blood cells were analyzed directly, without culture or expansion. The data were obtained in a study of neoadjuvant anti-PD-1 for oral cavity cancer. Study context: Patients mostly received three to four biweekly nivolumab doses at 3 mg/kg before surgery. Non-progressing patients received a fourth nivolumab dose near day 43, then surgery on days 50-56.

V was clipped by 5 bases and J by 4 bases; unmatched bases: 14. Germline V CDR1 and CDR2: MNHEY, SMNVEV (reference sequence). The length of the CDR3 is 18 residues. Data came from immunoSEQ multiplex PCR; TCRdb stores just in-frame clones and leaves some out. The repertoire includes roughly 16,000 clones, over 65% of them detected once, and 2.8% sits in the top ten. The receptor comes from a person aged 35-79 years with oral cavity squamous cell carcinoma. This rearrangement joins TRBV27 to TRBJ2-1; 10 nucleotides match TRBD2. Sequencing was performed on PBMCs, taken before nivolumab (anti-PD-1) treatment. For the CDR3, the DNA is TGTGCCAGCAGTCCACACCCCCCCGGGACTAGCGAATACAATGAGCAGTTCTTC. It yields the protein CASSPHPPGTSEYNEQFF.